One T cell receptor beta chain is described in this entry. Its specific antigen is unknown. It has no much larger one-base neighbor in the sample; base qualities were not kept. To be included, a participant needed at least one PBMC sample from before ART initiation plus at least two post-ART samples. Every participant with HIV received treatment in the United States of America. Before DNA extraction, cryopreserved samples of roughly 0.9-11 million PBMC were thawed and washed. At the time of the earliest PBMC sample for each participant with HIV, ages ranged from 23 to 54 years. PBMC samples were contributed by each participant from 1-4 timepoints before ART initiation and 2-8 timepoints after ART initiation, with a median of 7 samples. Serial HIV viral load, CD4+ T-cell count, ART history and demographic data were obtained for every participant. Genomic DNA was extracted from unsorted PBMC with a Qiagen kit on a QIAcube, with processing performed in batches of 12 samples.

This sample is drawn from a study of long-term antiretroviral therapy in people with HIV (dated by TCRdb to between 2022 and 2023). A note on the overall study: The earliest samples were collected approximately a decade before the 2015 WHO recommendation for immediate ART, a period when ART was typically delayed until CD4 counts fell. From some 33 adults with confirmed HIV infection, the cohort provided 150 to 200 cryopreserved PBMC samples, gathered serially across a mean of approximately six years (range 1-12). No cross-contamination during QIAcube processing was seen in test extractions of a monoclonal T-cell line run alongside 33 polyclonal samples. Among the 30 or so participants with HIV, ten to eleven were female. Whether ART initiation and durable HIV suppression were associated with changes in peripheral blood TRB repertoire composition and diversity was tested in a retrospective serial study. General study outcomes and caveats: CDR3 length ranges in HIV repertoires were narrower than in controls, and network structure suggested an antigen-experienced repertoire with only a slight naive shift after ART. Samples dated from the mid-2000s to the late 2010s, and the ART regimens used may be less effective than current ones. Because pre-ART samples had limited cell numbers, profiling was done on unsorted PBMC rather than on sorted CD4+ and CD8+ T cells. ART initiation was associated with a significant increase in TRB diversity, but diversity stayed significantly below transplant donor controls even after long-term ART. Inferences about post-ART repertoire changes are limited because no data were available on ART adherence, viral resistance or therapy changes. At every time point, the repertoire was dominated by expanded TRB clones first identified before ART initiation, although this dominance fluctuated and, in many PLHIV, declined after ART. Limited PBMC availability meant only the TCR beta chain was sequenced, without alpha chain pairing.

The immunoSEQ hsTCRB v3.0 assay was used at survey level resolution for TRB variable region sequencing. TRB sequencing targeted a depth of roughly 35,000-55,000 T-cell genomes per sample. Pooled TRB libraries were sequenced on an Illumina MiSeq with a v3 150-cycle kit. Regarding the original processing steps: Repertoire analysis was run in R within a reproducible Nextflow workflow that covered QC, data transformation and analysis. Custom analyses were implemented in LymphoSeq2, an R package for AIRR-Seq data exploration. Four samples that produced fewer than 5000 total TRB sequences were removed, so 188 HIV repertoires were analyzed. Of the approximately 190 retained HIV repertoires, about 59 were collected before and about 130 after ART initiation. Repertoires were downsampled to 5000 TRB nucleotide sequences, with summary statistics averaged over 100 downsampling iterations. The analysis kept only TRB sequences whose CDR3 regions were at least seven amino acids long. Two measures captured diversity: a Shannon entropy-derived clonality score and the Gini coefficient. In repertoire networks, the top 5000 CDR3 amino acid sequences were linked whenever an edit distance of one separated two sequences. Antigen specificity groups and MHC restriction were predicted for TRB CDR3 amino acid sequences with GLIPH2. CDR3 amino acid sequences were matched against VDJdb and McPAS-TCR to flag known CMV, EBV, HIV or tissue antigen associations. Pre-ART, post-ART and control groups were compared with Wilcoxon signed-rank tests and Holm-Bonferroni correction. TCRdb re-hosts the immuneACCESS table, in-frame sequences only. Its copies lack some clones; in the studies checked, an unresolved V gene accounts for under half of them, and the cause for the rest is not known. The D gene and trimming were derived from the DNA, and the V and J assignments and clone size from that table. The sample yields 25,000 to 35,000 clones; roughly 96% were counted once. Jointly, the top ten make up 2% to 2.5% of the sample.

Sequencing used unsorted PBMCs, obtained 6.5 to 6.6 years after starting antiretroviral therapy. The sequence was obtained from a man under 40 with HIV.

This receptor has the CDR3 CASRTGWTEAFF. In nucleotide form, the sequence is TGTGCCAGTAGGACAGGGTGGACTGAAGCTTTCTTT. This sequence uses TRBV19 and TRBJ1-1, and 7 junctional nucleotides match TRBD1. Trimming leaves V shorter by 6 bases and J shorter by 5 bases, with the junction holding 3 bases beyond the gene matches. CDR1 LNHDA and CDR2 SQIVND are derived from the germline V gene (reference sequence). The cysteine opens and the phenylalanine closes a CDR3 of 12 amino acids. Left in the record is the CDR3 DNA by itself, 36 bases read in frame from the first base. With all but the CDR3 taken from the reference TRBV19 and TRBJ1-1 genes, the full variable domain is: DGGITQSPKYLFRKEGQNVTLSCEQNLNHDAMYWYRQDPGQGLRLIYYSQIVNDFQKGDIAEGYSVSREKKESFPLTVTSAQKNPTAFYLCASRTGWTEAFFGQGTRLTVV.